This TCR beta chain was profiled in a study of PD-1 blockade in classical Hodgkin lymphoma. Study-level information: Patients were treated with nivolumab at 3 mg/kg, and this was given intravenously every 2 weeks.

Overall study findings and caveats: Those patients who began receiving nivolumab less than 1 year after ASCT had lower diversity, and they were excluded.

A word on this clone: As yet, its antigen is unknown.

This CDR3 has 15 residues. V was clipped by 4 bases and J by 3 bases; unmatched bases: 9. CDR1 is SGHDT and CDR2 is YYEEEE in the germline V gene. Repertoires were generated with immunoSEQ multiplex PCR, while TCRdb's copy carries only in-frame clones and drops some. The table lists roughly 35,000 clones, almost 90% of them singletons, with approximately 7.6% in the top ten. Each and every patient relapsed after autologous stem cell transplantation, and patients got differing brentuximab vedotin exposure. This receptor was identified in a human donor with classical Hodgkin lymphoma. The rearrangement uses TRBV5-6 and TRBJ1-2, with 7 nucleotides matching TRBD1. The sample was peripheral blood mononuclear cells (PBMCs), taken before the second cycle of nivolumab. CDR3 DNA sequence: TGTGCCAGCAGCCCCGTCGGACAGGCCCACTATGGCTACACCTTC. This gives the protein CASSPVGQAHYGYTF. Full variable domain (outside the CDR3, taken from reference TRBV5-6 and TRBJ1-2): DAGVTQSPTHLIKTRGQQVTLRCSPKSGHDTVSWYQQALGQGPQFIFQYYEEEERQRGNFPDRFSGHQFPNYSSELNVNALLLGDSALYLCASSPVGQAHYGYTFGSGTRLTVV.